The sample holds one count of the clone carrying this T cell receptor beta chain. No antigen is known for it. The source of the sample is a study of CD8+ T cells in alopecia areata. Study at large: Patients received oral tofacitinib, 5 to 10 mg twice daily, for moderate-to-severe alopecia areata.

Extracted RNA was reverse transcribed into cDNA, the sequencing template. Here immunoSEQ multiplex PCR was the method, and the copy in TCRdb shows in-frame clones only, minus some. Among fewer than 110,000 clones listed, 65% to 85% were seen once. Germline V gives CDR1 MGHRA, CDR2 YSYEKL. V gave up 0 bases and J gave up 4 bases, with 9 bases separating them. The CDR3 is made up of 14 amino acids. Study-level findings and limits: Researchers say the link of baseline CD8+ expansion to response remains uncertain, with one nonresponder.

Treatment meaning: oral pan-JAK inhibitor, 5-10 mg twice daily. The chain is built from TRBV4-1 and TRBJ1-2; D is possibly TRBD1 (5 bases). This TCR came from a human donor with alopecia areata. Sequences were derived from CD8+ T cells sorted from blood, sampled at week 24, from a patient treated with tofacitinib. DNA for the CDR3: TGCGCCAGCAGCCAAGATAGGGGCGGCTATGGCTACACCTTC. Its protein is CASSQDRGGYGYTF.